This T cell receptor (beta chain) is drawn from a study of blood T cell repertoires in COVID-19. Germline V lookup: CDR1 LNHDA, CDR2 SQIVND (reference sequence). This CDR3 has 14 amino acids. The J segment lost 7 bases and the V segment lost 5 bases, leaving 7 bases of the junction unmatched. Measured with immunoSEQ multiplex PCR; TCRdb has only the in-frame clones, and not every one. This sample has more than 85,000 clones, with roughly 80% found just once. This chain links TRBV19 with TRBJ1-4, with TRBD1 matching over 7 bases. This receptor was taken from a woman in her seventies with acute or convalescent COVID-19. Specimen: peripheral blood. The CDR3 sequence is CASSPQGTREKLFF. The CDR3 region has the DNA TGTGCCAGTAGTCCACAGGGGACTCGTGAAAAACTGTTTTTT.